This entry features one TCR beta chain sequence. Sequencing used immunoSEQ multiplex PCR; TCRdb keeps in-frame clones, though not all of them. The data show approximately 150,000 clones, with approximately 85% seen just once and 8.1% held by the top ten. The data originate from a study of blood T cell repertoires in COVID-19. In the study overall: There were acute and convalescent COVID-19 samples, and they came from the United States, Italy and Spain. Nucleic acid was either cDNA or gDNA, and it came from T cells, B-cell-depleted T cells, or PBMCs.

The germline V gene encodes CDR1 SEHNR and CDR2 FQNEAQ (reference sequence). This CDR3 is 16 amino acids long. Losses at the gene ends were 11 bases for V and 4 bases for J; bases not matched to a gene: 9. J is TRBJ2-6 and V is TRBV7-9; 12 nucleotides match TRBD1. This receptor was identified in a woman aged 55-75 years with COVID-19, enrolled during active disease. The sequenced sample was peripheral blood. CDR3 coding DNA: TGTGCCTGCGCGGGACAGGGGGCGACAGGGGCCAACGTCCTGACTTTC. Protein: CACAGQGATGANVLTF.